This TCR beta chain was sequenced in a study of cytomegalovirus exposure and HLA in healthy donors. Whole-study results and caveats: The CMV antigen specificity of a few CMV-associated chains was confirmed through in vitro analysis. The study listed approximately 170 cytomegalovirus-associated TCR beta chains.

The assay was immunoSEQ multiplex PCR, and TCRdb's table has in-frame clones only and misses some. The sample holds more than 95,000 clones; 89% are singletons and the top ten take 2% to 2.5%. Points on this clone: The antigen remains undetermined.

CDR1 is LGHNT, CDR2 FRNRAP, per germline. CDR3 length: 15 amino acids. Trimming cost V 7 bases and J 3 bases; bases outside gene matches: 6. The V call is TRBV12-5, the J call TRBJ2-3, with 11 bases aligning to TRBD2. The clonotype comes from a woman aged 18-29 years in good health and CMV-seronegative. Sequenced material: PBMCs. The CDR3 here is CASATGTSGTDTQYF. In nucleotides, the CDR3 is TGTGCTAGTGCCACCGGGACTAGCGGAACAGATACGCAGTATTTT.